Below, 3 T cell receptor beta chains from the same sample are listed, as sequenced in a study of neurological immune-mediated disorders (dated 2019 in TCRdb). Library creation used 5' RACE. The sequencer listed for this sample is Illumina HiSeq 2500. TCRdb handled the public reads itself, with Q25 trimming in fastp and clone calling in MiXCR, and kept productive beta chains. Every CDR3 protein is listed once, alongside the most common genes and DNA of its rows. This sample holds 35,000 to 50,000 distinct CDR3 sequences; roughly 15% were observed only once. The ten largest account for roughly 3.4% of the sample. Sequenced: CD4+ T cells from blood. These receptors were collected from a woman aged 60-70 years with HTLV-1-associated myelopathy (HAM/TSP).

In this sample, this clonotype turned up many times. The V and J genes are TRBV2 and TRBJ2-5; 7 bases are shared with TRBD1. The V and J ends lost 6 bases and 2 bases, in that order; junction bases with no gene match: 9. The CDR3 totals 15 residues. CDR1 and CDR2 (germline): SNHLY, FYNNEI. The CDR3 reads CASSGARDRQETQYF. DNA of the CDR3: TGTGCCAGCAGCGGGGCCCGGGACAGACAAGAGACCCAGTACTTC.

The table lists this clonotype with many counts. The chain joins TRBV6-6 to TRBJ2-7; a possible D gene is TRBD1 (6 bases). The CDR3 is made up of 11 amino acids. Trimming shortened V by 6 bases and J by 12 bases, and 15 bases separated the two germline ends. Germline lookup yields CDR1 MNHNY and CDR2 SVGAGI (reference sequence). The CDR3 sequence is CASRSGTWAYF. CDR3 bases: TGTGCCAGCAGGTCCGGGACATGGGCGTACTTC.

In its sample, this clonotype was seen many times. The J gene is TRBJ2-7, the V gene TRBV4-1; D may be TRBD2 (6 bases). V lost 0 bases to trimming and J lost 7 bases, with 13 bases between them. Germline-derived CDR1 and CDR2 are MGHRA and YSYEKL. The CDR3 is made up of 14 amino acids. As DNA, the CDR3 is TGCGCCAGCAGCCAAGATCTGGGGGGACGGGAGCAGTACTTC. It specifies CASSQDLGGREQYF.